This T cell receptor beta chain was retrieved from a study of T-cell memory formation after mild COVID-19. General study points: Shrinking CD4+ clones were chiefly CM and EM; CD8+ ones were chiefly EMRA.

MiXCR was run by TCRdb on the 5' RACE reads, yielding one entry per CDR3 protein. The sample lists a few hundred thousand distinct CDR3 sequences, just under 20% occurring once. A few counts support this clonotype. Its matching antigen is unknown. This CDR3 region has 16 residues. V was pared by 5 bases and J by 5 bases, with 9 bases of the junction left unmatched. Germline loops: CDR1 SGHVS, CDR2 FNYEAQ. Sequenced sample: PBMCs or a T cell subset sorted from them (not recorded which). The TCR was taken from a man younger than 30 who had mild COVID-19 (a few samples of this study predate the infection). Cell type and time point are not known. This rearrangement joins TRBV7-6 to TRBJ2-5; 12 positions agree with TRBD1. Here the CDR3 DNA reads TGTGCCAGCAGCCACGGGACAGGGGGCTTCGGGGAGACCCAGTACTTC. Translating it yields CASSHGTGGFGETQYF.